This TCR beta chain appears in the sequencing data of a study of blood T cells in healthy people across ages. General study results and limits: Per million T cells, TCR beta diversity dropped about linearly as age rose.

A second PCR of roughly 7 to 11 cycles used a sample-barcoded 5' primer and a J-beta primer mix. Via MiXCR, TCRdb re-called the 5' RACE reads, giving one row per CDR3 protein. Of about 970,000 distinct CDR3 sequences in the sample, just over 50% were seen once. V lost 6 bases to trimming and J lost 6 bases, with 15 bases between them. The germline V gene encodes CDR1 SQVTM and CDR2 ANQGSEA. The CDR3 is made up of 13 amino acids. A remark on this clonotype: No antigen is known for it.

The chain carries TRBV29-1 and TRBJ1-5; D unclear. This clonotype originated in a woman in her sixties in good health. Sequencing used blood. The CDR3 nucleotides are TGCAGCGTCCGCGAGGACTTCACTCAGCCCCAGCATTTT. It translates to CSVREDFTQPQHF.